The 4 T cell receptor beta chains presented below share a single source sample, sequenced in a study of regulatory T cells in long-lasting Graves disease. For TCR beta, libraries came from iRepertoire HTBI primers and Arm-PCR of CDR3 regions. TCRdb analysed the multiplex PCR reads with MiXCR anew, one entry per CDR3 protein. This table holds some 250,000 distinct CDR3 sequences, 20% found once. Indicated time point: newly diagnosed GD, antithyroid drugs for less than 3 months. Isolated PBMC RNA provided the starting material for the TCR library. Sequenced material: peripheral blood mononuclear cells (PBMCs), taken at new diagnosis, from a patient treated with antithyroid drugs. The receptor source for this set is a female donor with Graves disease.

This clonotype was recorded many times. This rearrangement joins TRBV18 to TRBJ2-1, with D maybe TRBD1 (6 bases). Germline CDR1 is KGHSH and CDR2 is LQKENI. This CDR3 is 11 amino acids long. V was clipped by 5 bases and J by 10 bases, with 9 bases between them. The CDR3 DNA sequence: TGTGCCAGCTCAGAAACAGGGGAGCAGTTCTTC. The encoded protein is CASSETGEQFF. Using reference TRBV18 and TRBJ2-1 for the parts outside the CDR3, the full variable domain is NAGVMQNPRHLVRRRGQEARLRCSPMKGHSHVYWYRQLPEEGLKFMVYLQKENIIDESGMPKERFSAEFPKEGPSILRIQQVVRGDSAAYFCASSETGEQFFGPGTRLTVL.

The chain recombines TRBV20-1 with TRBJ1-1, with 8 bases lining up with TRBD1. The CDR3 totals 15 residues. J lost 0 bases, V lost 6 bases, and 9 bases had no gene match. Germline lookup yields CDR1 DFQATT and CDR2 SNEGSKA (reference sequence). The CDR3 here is CSAADRTGMNTEAFF. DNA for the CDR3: TGCAGTGCAGCGGACCGGACAGGGATGAACACTGAAGCTTTCTTT.

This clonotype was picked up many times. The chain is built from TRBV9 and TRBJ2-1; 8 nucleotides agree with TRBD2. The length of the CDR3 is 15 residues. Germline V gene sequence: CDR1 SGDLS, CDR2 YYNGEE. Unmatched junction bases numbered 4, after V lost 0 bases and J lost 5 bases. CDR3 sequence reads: CASSVAGGYHNEQFF. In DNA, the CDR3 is TGTGCCAGCAGCGTAGCGGGAGGGTACCACAATGAGCAGTTCTTC.

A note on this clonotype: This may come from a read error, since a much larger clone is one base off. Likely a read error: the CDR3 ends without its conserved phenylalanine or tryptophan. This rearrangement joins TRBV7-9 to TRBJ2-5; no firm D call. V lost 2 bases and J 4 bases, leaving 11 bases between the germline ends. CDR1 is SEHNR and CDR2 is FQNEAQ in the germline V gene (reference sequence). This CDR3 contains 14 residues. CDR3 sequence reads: CASSLWQEPETQYL. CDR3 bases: TGTGCCAGCAGCTTATGGCAGGAACCAGAGACCCAGTACCTC.